What follows is one TCR beta chain and its context. This sample was included in a study of CD8+CD57+ T cells in acquired aplastic anemia. Whole-study context: DNA per sorted CD4+ or CD8+ sample ranged about 0.17 to 27.4 ug, averaging roughly 3.3 ug.

Genomic DNA provided the template from which TCR beta VDJ and CDR3 profiles were obtained. TCRdb reprocessed the reads with MiXCR, giving one entry per CDR3 protein. This repertoire shows under 350,000 distinct CDR3 sequences, roughly 61% found once; its top ten account for 1.3%. V lost 2 bases and J lost 5; bases outside the gene matches: 2. Germline CDR1 is SGDLS and CDR2 is YYNGEE. CDR3 length equals 15 residues. All sequencing subjects had displayed CD8+CD57+ cell expansion on flow cytometry. Diagnosis of severe acquired aplastic anemia applied to all patients. Sequencing input: sorted CD4+, CD8+, or CD8+CD57+ T cells (not recorded which) from PBMCs. The V and J genes are TRBV9 and TRBJ2-1; 12 bases are a match to TRBD2. This sequence was found in a human donor with aplastic anemia. The CDR3 region is CASSVRLAGDNEQFF. DNA of the CDR3: TGTGCCAGCAGCGTTAGACTAGCGGGGGACAATGAGCAGTTCTTC.